This T cell receptor (beta chain) stems from a study of cytomegalovirus exposure and HLA in healthy donors. Whole-study findings and limits: Listed as cytomegalovirus-associated were 164 TCR beta chains. According to a later analysis, TCR clusters from the first cohort tended to co-occur in the 110 or so validation repertoires.

TCRdb's table, derived via immunoSEQ multiplex PCR, lists solely in-frame clones and lacks some. The profile shows fewer than 400,000 clones, 86% of them singletons. On this clone itself: The antigen is not known.

Sequencing input: PBMCs. The TCR was taken from a woman younger than 35 in good health and CMV-seronegative.

The CDR3 DNA sequence: TGTGCCAGCAGCCCCCTGGGAGCAACTAATGAAAAACTGTTTTTT. Protein: CASSPLGATNEKLFF. The J gene is TRBJ1-4, the V gene TRBV7-9; no clear D. Trimming took off 5 bases at V and 0 bases at J, with 10 bases between the two ends. The CDR3 length is 15 residues. Germline CDR1 reads SEHNR; CDR2 reads FQNEAQ (reference sequence).